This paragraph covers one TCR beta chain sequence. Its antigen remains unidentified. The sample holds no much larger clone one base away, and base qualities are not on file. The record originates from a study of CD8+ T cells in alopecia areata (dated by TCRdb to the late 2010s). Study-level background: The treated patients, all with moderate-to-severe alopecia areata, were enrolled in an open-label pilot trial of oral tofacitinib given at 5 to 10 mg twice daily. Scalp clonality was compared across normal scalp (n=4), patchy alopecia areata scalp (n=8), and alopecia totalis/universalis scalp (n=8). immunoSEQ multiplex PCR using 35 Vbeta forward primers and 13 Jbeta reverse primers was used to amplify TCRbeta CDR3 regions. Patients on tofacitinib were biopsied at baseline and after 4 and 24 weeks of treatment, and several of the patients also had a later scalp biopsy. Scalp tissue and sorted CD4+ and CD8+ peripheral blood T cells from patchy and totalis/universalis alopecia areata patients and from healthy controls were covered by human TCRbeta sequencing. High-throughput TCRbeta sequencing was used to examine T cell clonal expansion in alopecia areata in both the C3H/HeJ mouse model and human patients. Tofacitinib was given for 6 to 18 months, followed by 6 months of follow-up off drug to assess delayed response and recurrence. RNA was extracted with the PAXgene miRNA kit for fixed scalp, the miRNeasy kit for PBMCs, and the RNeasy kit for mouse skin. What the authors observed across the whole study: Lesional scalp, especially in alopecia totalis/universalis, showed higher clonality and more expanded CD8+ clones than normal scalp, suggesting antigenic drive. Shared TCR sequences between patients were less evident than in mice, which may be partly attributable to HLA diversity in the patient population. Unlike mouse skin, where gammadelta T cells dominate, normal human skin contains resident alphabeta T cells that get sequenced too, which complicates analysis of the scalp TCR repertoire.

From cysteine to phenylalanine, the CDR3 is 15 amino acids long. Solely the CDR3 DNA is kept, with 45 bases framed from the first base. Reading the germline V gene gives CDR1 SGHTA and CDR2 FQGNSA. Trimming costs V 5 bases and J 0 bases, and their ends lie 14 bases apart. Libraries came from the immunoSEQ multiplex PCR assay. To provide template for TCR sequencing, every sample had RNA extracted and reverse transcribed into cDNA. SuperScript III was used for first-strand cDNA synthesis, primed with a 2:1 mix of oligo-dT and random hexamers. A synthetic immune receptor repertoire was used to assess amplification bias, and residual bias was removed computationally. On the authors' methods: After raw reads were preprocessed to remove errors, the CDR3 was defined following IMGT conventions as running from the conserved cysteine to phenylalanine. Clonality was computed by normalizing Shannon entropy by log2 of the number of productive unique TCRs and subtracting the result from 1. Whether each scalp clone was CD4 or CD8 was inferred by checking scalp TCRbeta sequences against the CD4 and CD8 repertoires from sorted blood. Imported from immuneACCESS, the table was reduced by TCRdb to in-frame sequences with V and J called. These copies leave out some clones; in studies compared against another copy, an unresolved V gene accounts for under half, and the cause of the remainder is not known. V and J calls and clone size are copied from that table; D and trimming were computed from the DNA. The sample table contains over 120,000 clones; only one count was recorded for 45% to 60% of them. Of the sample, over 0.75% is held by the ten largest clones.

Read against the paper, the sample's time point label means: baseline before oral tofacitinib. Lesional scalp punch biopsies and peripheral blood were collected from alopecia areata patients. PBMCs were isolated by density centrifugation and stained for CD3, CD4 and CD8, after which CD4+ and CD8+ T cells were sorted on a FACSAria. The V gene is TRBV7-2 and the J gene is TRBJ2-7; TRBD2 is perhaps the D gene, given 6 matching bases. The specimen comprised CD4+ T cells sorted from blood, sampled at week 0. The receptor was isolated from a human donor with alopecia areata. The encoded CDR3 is CASSPRRAGSYEQYF. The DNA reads TGTGCCAGCAGCCCGCGGAGGGCCGGCTCCTACGAGCAGTACTTC. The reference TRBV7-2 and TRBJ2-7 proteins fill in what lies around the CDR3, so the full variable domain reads GAGVSQSPSNKVTEKGKDVELRCDPISGHTALYWYRQSLGQGLEFLIYFQGNSAPDKSGLPSDRFSAERTGGSVSTLTIQRTQQEDSAVYLCASSPRRAGSYEQYFGPGTRLTVT.